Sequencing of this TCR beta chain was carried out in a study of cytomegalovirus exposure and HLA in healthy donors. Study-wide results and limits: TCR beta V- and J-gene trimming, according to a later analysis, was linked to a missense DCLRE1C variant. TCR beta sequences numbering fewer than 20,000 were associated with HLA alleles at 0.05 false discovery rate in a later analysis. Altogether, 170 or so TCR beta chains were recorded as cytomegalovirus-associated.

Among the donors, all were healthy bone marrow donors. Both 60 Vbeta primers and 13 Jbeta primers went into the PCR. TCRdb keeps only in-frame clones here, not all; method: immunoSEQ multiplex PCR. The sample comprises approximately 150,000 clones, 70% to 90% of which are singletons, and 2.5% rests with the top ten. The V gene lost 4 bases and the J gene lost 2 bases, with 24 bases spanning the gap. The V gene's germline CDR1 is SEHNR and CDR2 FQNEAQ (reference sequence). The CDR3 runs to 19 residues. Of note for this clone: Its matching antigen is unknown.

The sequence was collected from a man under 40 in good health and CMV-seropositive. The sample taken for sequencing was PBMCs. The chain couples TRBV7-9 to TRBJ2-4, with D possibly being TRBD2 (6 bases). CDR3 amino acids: CASSSAFARGGLTKNIQYF. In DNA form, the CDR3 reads TGTGCCAGCAGCTCCGCATTTGCCCGGGGAGGCTTAACCAAAAACATTCAGTACTTC.